What follows are 22 T cell receptor beta chains derived from one specimen sequenced in a study of blood T cell repertoires in COVID-19. The data were produced by immunoSEQ multiplex PCR, yet TCRdb's version contains in-frame clones alone and is incomplete. The repertoire includes 350,000 or so clones, over 85% of them detected once, and just under 4% sits in the top ten. Sequencing was carried out using peripheral blood. The receptors were sampled from a woman aged 60-70 years with COVID-19, enrolled during active disease.

The CDR3 coding sequence is TGTGCCAGCAGCCCGATCCGGGGACAGAATAATTCACCCCTCCACTTT. It specifies CASSPIRGQNNSPLHF. This sequence joins TRBV5-5 and TRBJ1-6; TRBD1 matches at 7 bases. Germline loops: CDR1 SGHKS, CDR2 YYEKEE (reference sequence). The CDR3 runs 16 residues. Trimming removed 4 bases from V and 5 bases from J; junction bases left unmatched: 9.

Points on this clone: The junction departs from germline at one end; a sequencing error may be responsible. The chain carries TRBV5-1 and TRBJ1-1, with D tentatively TRBD1 (5 bases). The V gene's germline CDR1 is SGHRS and CDR2 YFSETQ. The CDR3 extends over 18 amino acids. CDR3 DNA: TGCGCCAGCAGCCAAGCTCTCTCAGGCTCGGGGGTGAACTCTGAAGCTTTCTTT. Protein product: CASSQALSGSGVNSEAFF.

The chain's CDR3 is CASRIASRTDTQYF. CDR3 sequence (DNA): TGTGCCAGCAGGATAGCGTCTCGCACAGATACGCAGTATTTT. The genes are TRBV6-5 and TRBJ2-3; D may be TRBD2 (5 bases). The germline gives CDR1 MNHEY, CDR2 SVGAGI. The CDR3 is 14 residues long. With 6 bases removed from V and 1 base from J, the gap between germline ends came to 11 bases.

The CDR3 nucleotides are TGTGCCAGCACAAGGAGCGGCGAGCAGTACTTC. Translation: CASTRSGEQYF. The chain carries TRBV3-1 (or the pseudogene TRBV3-2) and TRBJ2-7, with D tentatively TRBD2 (5 bases). The CDR3 is 11 amino acids. Germline values: CDR1 LGHDT, CDR2 YNNKEL (reference sequence). The V end lost 7 bases, the J end lost 6 bases, and 10 bases lay between the germline ends.

J is TRBJ1-2 and V is TRBV4-1, with 7 bases matching TRBD1. Per the germline V gene, CDR1 is MGHRA and CDR2 is YSYEKL. The CDR3 length is 17 residues. V trimming: 0 bases; J trimming: 8 bases; junction bases outside the gene matches: 15. This CDR3 is CASSQDERTGELYGYTF. The CDR3 DNA reads as TGCGCCAGCAGCCAAGATGAGAGAACAGGGGAACTATACGGCTACACCTTC.

The gene calls are TRBV5-1 and TRBJ2-7; TRBD1 agrees at 10 bases. With 4 bases clipped from V and 5 bases from J, the junction kept 3 bases outside the gene matches. The length of the CDR3 is 13 residues. In germline, CDR1 is SGHRS, CDR2 YFSETQ. CDR3 loop: CASSRTGGNEQYF. In nucleotides, the CDR3 is TGCGCCAGCAGCCGGACAGGGGGTAACGAGCAGTACTTC.

The rearrangement joins TRBV15 to TRBJ1-4; the D gene is possibly TRBD1 (6 bases). There are 14 residues in the CDR3. Germline loops: CDR1 LNHNV, CDR2 YYDKDF (reference sequence). V dropped 0 bases and J dropped 8 bases, with 10 bases sitting between them. The CDR3 is CATSRDRGKEKLFF. CDR3 nucleotide sequence: TGTGCCACCAGCAGAGACAGGGGCAAGGAAAAACTGTTTTTT. The full variable domain, with the rest looked up from reference TRBV15 and TRBJ1-4, is DAMVIQNPRYQVTQFGKPVTLSCSQTLNHNVMYWYQQKSSQAPKLLFHYYDKDFNNEADTPDNFQSRRPNTSFCFLDIRSPGLGDTAMYLCATSRDRGKEKLFFGSGTQLSVL.

The genes are TRBV3-1 (or the pseudogene TRBV3-2) and TRBJ1-4, with unresolved D. The V and J ends lost 2 bases and 10 bases respectively, with 11 bases between them. Germline values: CDR1 LGHDT, CDR2 YNNKEL (reference sequence). This CDR3 comprises 13 residues. The CDR3: CASSQTIGRKLFF. The DNA of the CDR3 is TGTGCCAGCAGCCAAACGATAGGGAGAAAACTGTTTTTT.

The CDR3 sequence: CASSLGTYTEAFF. In DNA form, the CDR3 reads TGTGCCAGCAGTTTGGGGACTTACACTGAAGCTTTCTTT. This rearrangement joins TRBV27 to TRBJ1-1; tentative D call: TRBD1 (5 bases). This CDR3 is 13 amino acids long. Germline V CDR1 and CDR2: MNHEY, SMNVEV (reference sequence). V was clipped by 3 bases and J by 3 bases, with 8 bases between them.

The chain joins TRBV4-1 to TRBJ1-5; TRBD1 aligns across 9 bases. The CDR3 sequence is 16 residues long. Trimming removed 3 bases from V and 7 bases from J; junction bases left unmatched: 10. Germline CDR1 reads MGHRA; CDR2 reads YSYEKL. CDR3: CASSQGGQGEGQPQHF. CDR3 nucleotides: TGCGCCAGCAGCCAGGGGGGACAGGGAGAAGGGCAGCCCCAGCATTTT.

The chain is built from TRBV14 and TRBJ2-7, with TRBD1 matching 10 bases. The CDR3 extends over 15 amino acids. In germline, CDR1 is SGHDN, CDR2 FVKESK. Trimming cost V 2 bases and J 6 bases; bases outside gene matches: 7. The CDR3 sequence is CASSQLPRTGGEQYF. The CDR3 DNA reads TGTGCCAGCAGCCAACTACCCAGGACAGGGGGCGAGCAGTACTTC.

The V gene is TRBV3-1 (or the pseudogene TRBV3-2), the J gene TRBJ1-3, with D possibly TRBD1 on 5 matching bases. Germline V gives CDR1 LGHDT, CDR2 YNNKEL (reference sequence). The ends were cut back, 3 bases at V and 0 bases at J, with 12 bases in the middle. The CDR3 covers 16 residues. In DNA, the CDR3 is TGTGCCAGCAGCCAGGAAGGGGCCCCCTCTGGAAACACCATATATTTT. Protein product: CASSQEGAPSGNTIYF.

This sequence joins TRBV5-5 and TRBJ1-1; D is ambiguous. V was shortened by 3 bases and J by 6 bases, with 12 bases between the two germline ends. CDR1 and CDR2 (germline): SGHKS, YYEKEE (reference sequence). The CDR3 loop spans 13 amino acids. CDR3 in amino acids: CASSYPASPEAFF. DNA of the CDR3: TGTGCCAGCAGCTACCCCGCAAGCCCTGAAGCTTTCTTT.

The chain links TRBV7-2 to TRBJ1-1; TRBD1 might be the D (6 bases). V lost 4 bases, J lost 0 bases, and 12 bases lay in between. This CDR3 contains 15 residues. Looked up from germline, CDR1 is SGHTA and CDR2 is FQGNSA. CDR3 nucleotide sequence: TGTGCCAGCAGCTCATACAGGGCCATGAACACTGAAGCTTTCTTT. Residues: CASSSYRAMNTEAFF.

The V gene is TRBV29-1, the J gene TRBJ1-1; a possible D gene is TRBD1 (5 bases). V lost 3 bases and J 13 bases, leaving 18 bases between the germline ends. The CDR3 has 12 residues. Germline V gene sequence: CDR1 SQVTM, CDR2 ANQGSEA. The CDR3 DNA reads as TGCAGCGTTGATGGGGGGGAACTGCTGAGTTTCTTT. Translating it yields CSVDGGELLSFF.

The chain uses TRBV10-3 and TRBJ1-1; D is unclear. The germline V gene has CDR1 ENHRY and CDR2 SYGVKD. Trimming stripped 5 bases from V and 2 bases from J, with 9 bases between. This CDR3 contains 13 residues. CDR3 DNA sequence: TGTGCCATCAGTTGGCAGAAAAACACTGAAGCTTTCTTT. Its protein product is CAISWQKNTEAFF.

The rearrangement uses TRBV29-1 and TRBJ2-7, with D perhaps TRBD2 (5 bases). V lost 5 bases and J 4 bases, leaving 12 bases between the germline ends. The V gene's germline CDR1 is SQVTM and CDR2 ANQGSEA. This CDR3 is built from 12 residues. This chain's CDR3 is CSVMFGVYEQYF. The DNA of the CDR3 is TGCAGCGTTATGTTCGGGGTTTACGAGCAGTACTTC.

The gene calls are TRBV5-8 and TRBJ1-3; D is unresolved. Trimming removed 3 bases from V and 0 bases from J, with 10 bases in between. The germline gives CDR1 SGHTS, CDR2 YDEGEE. CDR3 size: 15 residues. The CDR3 loop reads CASSWSVLSGNTIYF. In nucleotides, the CDR3 is TGTGCCAGCAGCTGGAGCGTTCTCTCTGGAAACACCATATATTTT.

The chain carries TRBV7-2 and TRBJ1-1, with 8 bases fitting TRBD1. Germline assignment: CDR1 SGHTA and CDR2 FQGNSA. After removal of 4 bases from V and 0 bases from J, the junction contained 7 bases not matched to a gene. This CDR3 is 16 amino acids long. The CDR3 loop reads CASSSQGARVNTEAFF. In nucleotides, the CDR3 is TGTGCCAGCAGCTCGCAGGGGGCGCGGGTGAACACTGAAGCTTTCTTT.

For the CDR3, the DNA is TGTGCCAGCAGAGTCTTGACAGGAAACTATGGCTACACCTTC. The encoded protein is CASRVLTGNYGYTF. V usage is TRBV2 and J usage is TRBJ1-2; TRBD1 might be the D (6 bases). This CDR3 has 14 residues. V lost 6 bases, J lost 2 bases, and 13 bases lay in between. CDR1 SNHLY and CDR2 FYNNEI come from the germline V gene.

J is TRBJ2-7 and V is TRBV5-4; 9 bases align to TRBD1. Germline trimming cut 4 bases from V and 2 bases from J; bases unmatched to any gene: 10. Germline loops: CDR1 SGHNT, CDR2 YYREEE (reference sequence). The CDR3 runs 16 residues. CDR3 amino acids: CASSHSPGQGTYEQYF. The CDR3 nucleotides read TGTGCCAGCAGCCATTCACCGGGACAGGGTACCTACGAGCAGTACTTC.

The chain carries TRBV25-1 and TRBJ1-1, with a tentative D call TRBD1 (5 bases). The CDR3 extends over 13 amino acids. CDR1 and CDR2 from the germline V gene are MGHDK and SYGVNS. Trimming took off 6 bases at V and 5 bases at J, with 13 bases between the two ends. The CDR3: CASSLGGRTEAFF. CDR3 sequence (DNA): TGTGCCAGCAGCCTCGGGGGACGGACTGAAGCTTTCTTT.